The following is a T cell receptor beta chain sequence with its context. Libraries were prepared by immunoSEQ multiplex PCR; TCRdb keeps only in-frame clonotypes and omits some of them. Among 250,000 to 350,000 clones listed, roughly nine tenths were seen once. This CDR3 comprises 16 residues. Looked up from germline, CDR1 is SGHRS and CDR2 is YFSETQ. The V end was cut by 2 bases, the J end by 0 bases, with 12 bases between. This sample stems from a study of blood T cell repertoires in COVID-19. Overall study: COVID-19 samples, acute and convalescent, were from the United States, Italy and Spain.

The V gene is TRBV5-1, the J gene TRBJ2-1, with D possibly being TRBD1 (5 bases). This receptor was identified in a woman aged 45 to 65 who had recovered from COVID-19. The sample consisted of peripheral blood. The CDR3 nucleotides read TGCGCCAGCAGCTTTACCCTTGGGGCCTCCTACAATGAGCAGTTCTTC. Its translation is CASSFTLGASYNEQFF.